This TCR beta chain was identified in a study of blood T cell repertoires in COVID-19. Study in general: Acute-phase and convalescent COVID-19 samples originated in the United States, Italy and Spain. From T cells, B-cell-depleted T cells, or PBMCs came the material, which was cDNA or gDNA.

Patients of the Seattle cohort, enrolled during active infection, were followed longitudinally. The CDR3 totals 12 residues. The V gene's germline CDR1 is MNHEY and CDR2 SVGAGI. The V and J ends lost 6 bases and 7 bases respectively, with 10 bases between them. Authors' processing steps: For nucleated cells, counts were estimated from reference gene primer amplification. Using immunoSEQ multiplex PCR, the repertoire was profiled, and TCRdb retains in-frame clones only, with some absent. That table furnishes V, J and clone size, whereas the DNA furnished D and trimming. The profile shows roughly 180,000 clones, roughly 78% of them singletons.

The clonotype was recovered from a woman aged 55-70 years with COVID-19, enrolled during active disease. The rearrangement links TRBV6-5 to TRBJ2-1; D perhaps matches TRBD1 (6 bases). Material for sequencing was peripheral blood. The CDR3 spells CASSTQGNEQFF. In DNA form, the CDR3 reads TGTGCCAGCAGCACGCAGGGGAATGAGCAGTTCTTC.